The TCR beta chain under discussion was sequenced for a study of blood T cell repertoires in COVID-19. Assay: immunoSEQ multiplex PCR; the TCRdb copy retains only in-frame clones and omits some. The sample gives 200,000 or so clones, just under 85% of which show up once; 4.5% to 5.5% is in the top ten. The CDR3 contains 17 residues. Per the germline V gene, CDR1 is MNHEY and CDR2 is SMNVEV (reference sequence). Trimming at V came to 3 bases and at J to 3 bases, leaving 10 bases not matched to a gene. The receptor was derived from a woman in her 70s with active or convalescent COVID-19. Sequenced input: peripheral blood. The rearrangement uses TRBV27 and TRBJ2-1, with 8 bases fitting TRBD2. The CDR3 DNA reads as TGTGCCAGCAGTTTCCTCGGGACTAGTGGGCTCTACAATGAGCAGTTCTTC. Amino acid sequence: CASSFLGTSGLYNEQFF.